This entry lists 26 T cell receptor beta chains sequenced from one sample in a study of beta chain features in type 1 diabetes. Expressed TCRB transcripts were sequenced, since all the RNA that had been isolated was reverse transcribed. Data came from immunoSEQ multiplex PCR; TCRdb stores just in-frame clones and leaves some out. The table has approximately 150,000 clones, approximately 8.4% seen once. Sequencing was carried out using central memory CD4+ T cells from blood. These receptors originate from a woman between 18 and 29 years old in good health.

The CDR3 DNA is TGCAGCTCAAGCTTATCCTCTAATGAGCAGTTCTTC. Residues: CSSSLSSNEQFF. The rearrangement joins TRBV29-1 to TRBJ2-1; D is undetermined. This CDR3 spans 12 amino acids. Trimming removed 8 bases from V and 7 bases from J, with 15 bases in between. Germline CDR1 SQVTM, CDR2 ANQGSEA.

The chain couples TRBV5-1 to TRBJ1-5, with D uncertain. Per germline, CDR1 SGHRS and CDR2 YFSETQ. The CDR3 has 13 residues. Trimming left V 5 bases short and J 3 bases short, with 9 bases between. The CDR3 sequence: CASSFDNNQPQHF. The DNA of the CDR3 is TGCGCCAGCAGTTTCGACAACAATCAGCCCCAGCATTTT.

The chain links TRBV5-1 to TRBJ2-2; TRBD1 might be the D (6 bases). V was shortened by 0 bases and J by 6 bases, with 9 bases between the two germline ends. CDR3 length: 14 residues. Germline loops: CDR1 SGHRS, CDR2 YFSETQ. The CDR3 reads CASSLAGASGELFF. The CDR3 DNA is TGCGCCAGCAGCTTGGCAGGGGCGTCCGGGGAGCTGTTTTTT.

This clone was picked up a small number of times. The genes are TRBV29-1 and TRBJ1-5, with 8 positions matching TRBD1. Trimming removed 7 bases from V and 0 bases from J; junction bases left unmatched: 8. This CDR3 has 15 amino acids. Germline-derived CDR1 and CDR2 are SQVTM and ANQGSEA. CDR3 residues: CSARTGSNSNQPQHF. Written as DNA, the CDR3 is TGCAGCGCGCGGACAGGGTCAAATAGCAATCAGCCCCAGCATTTT.

The chain employs TRBV7-8 and TRBJ2-1, with D tentatively TRBD1 (5 bases). The germline CDR1 and CDR2 sequences are SGHVS and FQNEAQ. With 5 bases removed from V and 0 bases from J, the gap between germline ends came to 14 bases. This CDR3 has 16 amino acids. CDR3 in amino acids: CASSAYRFSSYNEQFF. The DNA of the CDR3 is TGTGCCAGCAGCGCCTACAGGTTTTCCTCCTACAATGAGCAGTTCTTC.

The chain links TRBV5-1 to TRBJ2-3, with 10 bases fitting TRBD2. CDR1 SGHRS and CDR2 YFSETQ come from the germline V gene. The junction had 4 bases not matched to a gene; V was cut back by 4 bases and J by 11 bases. CDR3 length: 12 residues. The CDR3 DNA sequence: TGCGCCAGCAGCGTTGGACTAGCGGAGCAGTATTTT. It codes for CASSVGLAEQYF.

This clone has a handful of counts. The V gene is TRBV19, the J gene TRBJ2-7, with 11 nucleotides matching TRBD1. Trimming cost V 3 bases and J 6 bases; bases outside gene matches: 4. This CDR3 spans 14 amino acids. Germline V CDR1 and CDR2: LNHDA, SQIVND (reference sequence). CDR3 nucleotide sequence: TGTGCCAGTAGTATTCGGGACAGGGGGGCCGAGCAGTACTTC. The encoded protein is CASSIRDRGAEQYF.

The chain recombines TRBV14 with TRBJ2-3, with a weak D call TRBD1 (5 bases). This CDR3 is 15 amino acids long. Trimming took 0 bases from V and 2 from J, leaving 9 bases between them. Germline CDR1 SGHDN, CDR2 FVKESK. CDR3 sequence (DNA): TGTGCCAGCAGCCAAGATAGGGGTGTCACAGATACGCAGTATTTT. Amino acids: CASSQDRGVTDTQYF.

This chain links TRBV5-5 with TRBJ2-4; 9 bases align to TRBD1. Germline V gene sequence: CDR1 SGHKS, CDR2 YYEKEE (reference sequence). V lost 2 bases to trimming and J lost 16 bases; unmatched junction nucleotides: 4. The CDR3 has 11 residues. CDR3 in DNA: TGTGCCAGCAGCTTCGGGGACAGGGATTACTTC. This sequence encodes CASSFGDRDYF.

The chain has TRBV7-3 and TRBJ1-1; TRBD1 matches at 11 bases. V dropped 5 bases and J dropped 3; count of bases not matched to a gene: 2. The CDR3 runs 14 residues. Per germline, CDR1 SGHTA and CDR2 FQGTGA. CDR3 coding DNA: TGTGCCAGCAGCAGGGACAGGGGGGACACTGAAGCTTTCTTT. This sequence encodes CASSRDRGDTEAFF. Together with reference TRBV7-3 and TRBJ1-1, the CDR3 gives the full variable domain: GAGVSQTPSNKVTEKGKYVELRCDPISGHTALYWYRQSLGQGPEFLIYFQGTGAADDSGLPNDRFFAVRPEGSVSTLKIQRTERGDSAVYLCASSRDRGDTEAFFGQGTRLTVV.

The chain couples TRBV4-1 to TRBJ2-6; TRBD2 matches at 13 bases. From germline, CDR1 is MGHRA and CDR2 YSYEKL. The CDR3 covers 19 residues. V gave up 4 bases and J gave up 2 bases; unmatched junction bases: 8. The CDR3 DNA is TGCGCCAGCAGCCCGAGGACTAGCGGGGGCATAGCTGGGGCCAACGTCCTGACTTTC. Translated: CASSPRTSGGIAGANVLTF.

This chain joins TRBV5-4 and TRBJ2-3; tentative D call: TRBD1 (5 bases). V lost 4 bases and J lost 0, with 15 bases in between. Germline CDR1 SGHNT, CDR2 YYREEE (reference sequence). The CDR3 is 16 amino acids. The DNA of the CDR3 is TGTGCCAGCAGCCTCCGCTTGACAGAGAGCACAGATACGCAGTATTTT. Protein: CASSLRLTESTDTQYF.

This clone was picked up a small number of times. The chain employs TRBV18 and TRBJ2-2, with 7 bases aligning to TRBD2. The CDR3 sequence is 17 residues long. Germline V gene data show CDR1 as KGHSH and CDR2 as LQKENI. V lost 0 bases and J lost 2; bases outside the gene matches: 6. This CDR3 is CASSPPAGGRNTGELFF. As DNA, the CDR3 is TGTGCCAGCTCACCACCCGCTGGCGGGAGAAACACCGGGGAGCTGTTTTTT.

This chain links TRBV7-9 with TRBJ2-7; 8 nucleotides match TRBD2. Trimming removed 5 bases from V and 5 bases from J; junction bases left unmatched: 8. Germline-derived CDR1 and CDR2 are SEHNR and FQNEAQ (reference sequence). The CDR3 is 14 amino acids. The CDR3 region is CASSPPGGMDEQYF. CDR3 nucleotide sequence: TGTGCCAGCAGCCCACCGGGGGGGATGGACGAGCAGTACTTC.

This chain links TRBV9 with TRBJ1-6; the D gene is possibly TRBD1 (5 bases). Per the germline V gene, CDR1 is SGDLS and CDR2 is YYNGEE. Trimming cost V 0 bases and J 8 bases, with 6 bases left between them. This CDR3 has 13 residues. CDR3 sequence (DNA): TGTGCCAGCAGCGTAGGGGGCTATTCACCCCTCCACTTT. The encoded protein is CASSVGGYSPLHF.

This clone appeared a few times. CDR3 amino acids: CASSRGGEQYF. In DNA form, the CDR3 reads TGTGCCAGCAGTCGCGGGGGCGAGCAGTACTTC. The rearrangement joins TRBV28 to TRBJ2-7, with TRBD2 matching 7 bases. This CDR3 comprises 11 residues. V was clipped by 5 bases and J by 6 bases; unmatched bases: 1. Germline assignment: CDR1 MDHEN and CDR2 SYDVKM.

J is TRBJ2-1 and V is TRBV2; D perhaps matches TRBD2 (6 bases). V was trimmed by 6 bases and J by 6 bases, leaving 9 bases between them. Germline values: CDR1 SNHLY, CDR2 FYNNEI. The CDR3 spans 12 residues. The CDR3 DNA is TGTGCCAGCAGAACTAGCCGCAATGAGCAGTTCTTC. Translating it yields CASRTSRNEQFF.

This chain uses TRBV5-1 with TRBJ2-7, with 7 nucleotides matching TRBD1. Trimming took 0 bases from V and 3 from J; bases not matched to a gene: 6. This CDR3 has 15 residues. Looked up from germline, CDR1 is SGHRS and CDR2 is YFSETQ. For the CDR3, the DNA is TGCGCCAGCAGCTTGGACGGGACAGACGACTACGAGCAGTACTTC. Protein sequence: CASSLDGTDDYEQYF.

This chain joins TRBV2 and TRBJ2-6; 9 bases align to TRBD1. The CDR3 has 17 residues. V dropped 8 bases and J dropped 0; count of bases not matched to a gene: 8. The germline gives CDR1 SNHLY, CDR2 FYNNEI. The DNA for the CDR3 is TGTGCCAGCTCCTGGGACAGGGCCCTCTCTGGGGCCAACGTCCTGACTTTC. Translation: CASSWDRALSGANVLTF.

V usage is TRBV29-1 and J usage is TRBJ2-3, with D perhaps matching TRBD1 (6 bases). Germline V gene lookup returns CDR1 SQVTM and CDR2 ANQGSEA. CDR3 length: 13 amino acids. The V end was cut by 3 bases, the J end by 6 bases, with 13 bases between. Written as DNA, the CDR3 is TGCAGCGTTGACGGGCAGGGACACGATACGCAGTATTTT. The encoded protein is CSVDGQGHDTQYF.

This clone was seen only a few times. The chain has TRBV29-1 and TRBJ1-4; 8 bases are a match to TRBD1. This CDR3 spans 13 amino acids. The ends lost 7 bases at V and 5 bases at J; junction bases unmatched: 6. Germline V gene data show CDR1 as SQVTM and CDR2 as ANQGSEA. CDR3 residues: CSAGTGGNEKLFF. CDR3 bases: TGCAGCGCTGGGACAGGTGGAAATGAAAAACTGTTTTTT.

The CDR3 DNA reads TGTGCCAGCTCACCCGGTGAGGCCTACGAGCAGTACTTC. Protein sequence: CASSPGEAYEQYF. This chain links TRBV18 with TRBJ2-7; D is uncertain. V lost 3 bases and J lost 2, with 8 bases in between. The CDR3 has 13 residues. Germline CDR1 is KGHSH and CDR2 is LQKENI. Full variable domain (outside the CDR3, taken from reference TRBV18 and TRBJ2-7): NAGVMQNPRHLVRRRGQEARLRCSPMKGHSHVYWYRQLPEEGLKFMVYLQKENIIDESGMPKERFSAEFPKEGPSILRIQQVVRGDSAAYFCASSPGEAYEQYFGPGTRLTVT.

This clone showed up just a few times. This CDR3 reads CSVQTSPDTQYF. In DNA, the CDR3 is TGCAGCGTCCAGACTAGCCCAGATACGCAGTATTTT. J is TRBJ2-3 and V is TRBV29-1; 7 positions agree with TRBD2. Germline V gene data show CDR1 as SQVTM and CDR2 as ANQGSEA. The V gene end was trimmed by 6 bases and the J gene end by 4 bases; junction bases not matched to a gene: 4. The CDR3 has 12 amino acids.

This clone was counted at least ten times. The chain employs TRBV18 and TRBJ2-3, with D possibly matching TRBD1 (5 bases). The CDR3 runs 14 residues. V was trimmed by 1 base and J by 8 bases, leaving 13 bases between them. Germline values: CDR1 KGHSH, CDR2 LQKENI. Here the CDR3 reads CASSPQAGLATQYF. The DNA for the CDR3 is TGTGCCAGCTCACCACAGGCAGGGTTGGCTACGCAGTATTTT.

The chain combines TRBV5-1 with TRBJ2-1, with TRBD2 identical over 8 bases. The V gene end was trimmed by 6 bases and the J gene end by 5 bases; junction bases not matched to a gene: 10. Looked up from germline, CDR1 is SGHRS and CDR2 is YFSETQ. The CDR3 contains 15 residues. Here the CDR3 DNA reads TGCGCCAGCAACTCCCGGGAGGGCCTTGACAATGAGCAGTTCTTC. This encodes CASNSREGLDNEQFF.

This clone turned up a few times. V and J are TRBV19 and TRBJ1-1; 9 bases map to TRBD1. Trimming cost V 5 bases and J 5 bases; bases outside gene matches: 6. Germline CDR1 LNHDA, CDR2 SQIVND (reference sequence). CDR3 length equals 14 residues. The CDR3, as DNA: TGTGCCAGTAGTCCAGGACAGGGGTGGACTGAAGCTTTCTTT. Residues: CASSPGQGWTEAFF.